One sample yielded the 29 T cell receptor beta chains listed below, sequenced in a study of immune heterogeneity within non-small cell lung tumors. TCR beta CDR3 was amplified by multiplex PCR, first round around 9 cycles, 32 V and 13 J primers. One entry per CDR3 protein results from TCRdb running MiXCR on the multiplex PCR reads. The data show approximately 5,000 distinct CDR3 sequences, with roughly 23% seen just once and 8.5% to 10% held by the top ten. Bulk tumor gDNA, 550 to 600 ng per sample, served as the TCR template. Surgeons took several biopsies per primary tumor, spaced far apart, during surgery. Curative surgery was performed on patients who had untreated, newly diagnosed non-small cell lung cancer. The specimen was lung tumor tissue. Receptor source: a woman in her sixties or seventies with non-small cell lung cancer.

Comment on this clonotype: A single base separates this from a much larger clone, so it may be a read error. This sequence joins TRBV6-9 and TRBJ1-4; D ambiguous. Germline values: CDR1 MNHGY, CDR2 SVAAGI. The CDR3 covers 13 residues. The DNA of the CDR3 is TGTGCCAGCGGTTACCAAGCGAGAGAAAAACTGTTTTTT. Its translation: CASGYQAREKLFF.

This clonotype was seen many times. The V gene is TRBV9, the J gene TRBJ1-3, with TRBD1 matching 9 bases. The ends lost 3 bases at V and 5 bases at J; junction bases unmatched: 3. CDR1 is SGDLS and CDR2 is YYNGEE in the germline V gene. The CDR3 consists of 14 residues. DNA of the CDR3: TGTGCCAGCAGCGAGGGACAGGGTCGAAACACCATATATTTT. Translating it yields CASSEGQGRNTIYF. Combining the CDR3 with reference TRBV9 and TRBJ1-3 gives the whole variable domain DSGVTQTPKHLITATGQRVTLRCSPRSGDLSVYWYQQSLDQGLQFLIQYYNGEERAKGNILERFSAQQFPDLHSELNLSSLELGDSALYFCASSEGQGRNTIYFGEGSWLTVV.

Remarks on this clonotype: Possible read error: a much larger clone is one base away. The V gene is TRBV2, the J gene TRBJ1-3; D unclear. The CDR3 covers 13 residues. Germline V gene sequence: CDR1 SNHLY, CDR2 FYNNEI. CDR3 amino acids: CVSSKSYGNTIYF. The CDR3 coding sequence is TGTGTCAGCAGTAAATCATACGGGAACACCATATATTTT.

This clonotype is termed medium-sized. The CDR3 is CASSPPTGDYGYTF. The CDR3 region has the DNA TGTGCCAGCAGCCCACCGACAGGGGACTATGGCTACACCTTC. This rearrangement joins TRBV5-6 to TRBJ1-2; 8 bases match TRBD1. Germline V lookup: CDR1 SGHDT, CDR2 YYEEEE. J gave up 3 bases and V 4 bases, and 5 bases lay outside the gene matches. The CDR3 is 14 residues long. Filled out from reference TRBV5-6 and TRBJ1-2, the complete variable domain reads DAGVTQSPTHLIKTRGQQVTLRCSPKSGHDTVSWYQQALGQGPQFIFQYYEEEERQRGNFPDRFSGHQFPNYSSELNVNALLLGDSALYLCASSPPTGDYGYTFGSGTRLTVV.

V usage is TRBV6-4 and J usage is TRBJ2-1; TRBD2 agrees at 10 bases. The CDR3 contains 15 residues. With V trimmed by 4 bases and J by 6 bases, 6 bases remained unmatched. The V gene's germline CDR1 is MRHNA and CDR2 SNTAGT. The CDR3 coding sequence is TGTGCCAGCAGTGTATCGGCTAGCGGGAGCAATGAGCAGTTCTTC. Encoded protein: CASSVSASGSNEQFF.

In this sample, this clonotype turned up a few times. The chain has TRBV11-1 and TRBJ1-1, with D perhaps TRBD1 (5 bases). This CDR3 comprises 15 residues. Trimming took 2 bases from V and 3 from J, leaving 13 bases between them. CDR1 and CDR2 (germline): SGHAT, FQDESV (reference sequence). The CDR3 loop is CASSLITGSDTEAFF. CDR3 coding DNA: TGTGCCAGCAGCTTAATTACAGGCTCCGACACTGAAGCTTTCTTT. Together with reference TRBV11-1 and TRBJ1-1, the CDR3 gives the full variable domain: EAEVAQSPRYKITEKSQAVAFWCDPISGHATLYWYRQILGQGPELLVQFQDESVVDDSQLPKDRFSAERLKGVDSTLKIQPAELGDSAMYLCASSLITGSDTEAFFGQGTRLTVV.

This clonotype ranks as medium-sized (0.01 to 0.1%). The V call is TRBV9, the J call TRBJ2-3; 8 positions agree with TRBD1. Per the germline V gene, CDR1 is SGDLS and CDR2 is YYNGEE. V gave up 0 bases and J gave up 2 bases; unmatched junction bases: 2. The CDR3 covers 15 residues. As DNA, the CDR3 is TGTGCCAGCAGCGTAGAGGGACAGGTCACAGATACGCAGTATTTT. As protein: CASSVEGQVTDTQYF.

This clonotype has at least ten counts. The chain carries TRBV7-3 and TRBJ2-3, with a weak D call TRBD2 (6 bases). V lost 5 bases and J 0 bases, leaving 9 bases between the germline ends. Germline V gene lookup returns CDR1 SGHTA and CDR2 FQGTGA. This CDR3 has 14 amino acids. The CDR3: CASSPEGSTDTQYF. The CDR3 DNA reads TGTGCCAGCAGCCCGGAGGGAAGCACAGATACGCAGTATTTT.

This clonotype is medium-sized within its sample. V gene TRBV28 combines with J gene TRBJ2-7; TRBD1 is a possible D gene (5 bases). The CDR3 spans 12 residues. Between the trimmed V and J ends, which lost 7 bases and 3 bases, there was a span of 10 bases. Germline V gene lookup returns CDR1 MDHEN and CDR2 SYDVKM. CDR3 nucleotide sequence: TGTGCCAGCACAGGGAAGCTCTACGAGCAGTACTTC. Its protein product is CASTGKLYEQYF.

This clonotype is medium-sized by share. This chain joins TRBV5-1 and TRBJ1-1; 7 bases match TRBD1. Germline values: CDR1 SGHRS, CDR2 YFSETQ. Trimming cost V 0 bases and J 11 bases; bases outside gene matches: 19. The CDR3 covers 17 residues. This CDR3 reads CASSLGGGDPGYLKAFF. The CDR3 DNA sequence: TGCGCCAGCAGCTTGGGAGGGGGCGACCCAGGTTATTTGAAGGCTTTCTTT.

Relative to its sample, this clonotype is medium-sized (0.01 to 0.1%). The rearrangement links TRBV24-1 to TRBJ2-7, with D possibly called TRBD1 or TRBD2 (5 bases each). The CDR3 is 15 amino acids. CDR1 is KGHDR and CDR2 is SFDVKD in the germline V gene. V was cut by 3 bases and J by 6 bases, with 17 bases left in between. The CDR3 loop is CATSDPASMGVEQYF. The CDR3 DNA is TGTGCCACCAGTGATCCAGCCTCGATGGGGGTCGAGCAGTACTTC.

This clonotype appeared a few times. This chain uses TRBV7-9 with TRBJ1-2; the D gene is possibly TRBD1 (6 bases). CDR3 length: 14 residues. The germline CDR1 and CDR2 sequences are SEHNR and FQNEAQ (reference sequence). V dropped 5 bases and J dropped 5 bases, with 15 bases sitting between them. The CDR3 region is CASSQDSSLYGYTF. In nucleotides, the CDR3 is TGTGCCAGCAGCCAGGACAGCAGCCTTTATGGCTACACCTTC.

This clonotype is judged medium-sized. The chain has TRBV6-1 and TRBJ2-5; unclear D gene. Germline CDR1 MNHNS, CDR2 SASEGT. CDR3 length: 13 amino acids. Deletions cut 5 bases from V and 5 bases from J, with 12 bases between. In DNA, the CDR3 is TGTGCCAGCAGTCCCGGAGTCCTGGAGACCCAGTACTTC. Encoded protein: CASSPGVLETQYF.

This clonotype is deemed medium-sized. The chain links TRBV20-1 to TRBJ2-7, with 8 nucleotides matching TRBD1. The germline CDR1 and CDR2 sequences are DFQATT and SNEGSKA (reference sequence). V lost 1 base to trimming and J lost 0 bases; unmatched junction nucleotides: 5. CDR3 length: 15 residues. CDR3 protein: CSARARDRSSYEQYF. The CDR3 bases are TGCAGTGCTAGAGCCCGGGACAGGAGCTCCTACGAGCAGTACTTC.

The J gene is TRBJ2-1, the V gene TRBV7-2, with 7 bases that match TRBD1. With V trimmed by 4 bases and J by 7 bases, 10 bases remained unmatched. CDR1 is SGHTA, CDR2 FQGNSA, per germline. This CDR3 spans 15 amino acids. CDR3 in DNA: TGTGCCAGCAGCTCGTGGGTCGTACAGGGGAATGAGCAGTTCTTC. It translates to CASSSWVVQGNEQFF. The full variable domain, in which reference TRBV7-2 and TRBJ2-1 provide the parts outside the CDR3, is GAGVSQSPSNKVTEKGKDVELRCDPISGHTALYWYRQSLGQGLEFLIYFQGNSAPDKSGLPSDRFSAERTGGSVSTLTIQRTQQEDSAVYLCASSSWVVQGNEQFFGPGTRLTVL.

Of note for this clonotype: Possible read error: a much larger clone is one base away. The chain has TRBV29-1 and TRBJ2-3; D may match TRBD1 or TRBD2 (5 bases each). Germline V gene data show CDR1 as SQVTM and CDR2 as ANQGSEA. V was trimmed by 1 base and J by 1 base, leaving 12 bases between them. This CDR3 spans 15 amino acids. The CDR3 coding sequence is TGCAGCGTTGAAGTCAGGGACCGCGGCACAGATACGCAGTATTTT. This encodes CSVEVRDRGTDTQYF.

On this clonotype itself: Just one base apart from a much larger clone, this may be a read error. The V gene is TRBV6-1, the J gene TRBJ1-4; tentatively, D is TRBD1 (5 bases). The CDR3 spans 17 residues. The germline V gene encodes CDR1 MNHNS and CDR2 SASEGT. The germline V and J ends were trimmed by 10 bases and 5 bases, with 26 bases remaining between them. The CDR3 spells CATSRGGGPGINEKLFF. As DNA, the CDR3 is TGTGCCACCTCCCGGGGGGGGGGACCGGGGATCAATGAAAAACTGTTTTTT.

By proportion, this clonotype is medium-sized. The chain employs TRBV2 and TRBJ1-6, with TRBD1 matching over 10 bases. The length of the CDR3 is 15 residues. Per germline, CDR1 SNHLY and CDR2 FYNNEI. V shed 5 bases and J 7 bases; nucleotides not matched to a gene: 5. CDR3 protein: CASSSRDRGNSPLHF. Written as DNA, the CDR3 is TGTGCCAGCAGTTCCCGGGACAGGGGAAATTCACCCCTCCACTTT.

This sequence joins TRBV6-1 and TRBJ2-7; TRBD1 matches 7 bases. Germline CDR1 and CDR2: MNHNS and SASEGT. The CDR3 runs to 14 residues. Trimming at V came to 2 bases and at J to 2 bases, leaving 3 bases not matched to a gene. This CDR3 is CASSENRGPYEQYF. CDR3 in DNA: TGTGCCAGCAGTGAAAACAGGGGCCCCTACGAGCAGTACTTC.

In its sample, this clonotype is medium-sized. The chain employs TRBV19 and TRBJ1-2, with D possibly being TRBD1 (5 bases). V lost 9 bases and J 3 bases, leaving 11 bases between the germline ends. Looked up from germline, CDR1 is LNHDA and CDR2 is SQIVND (reference sequence). The CDR3 covers 12 residues. The CDR3 region has the DNA TGTGCCAGCGGCCGGGGGGACTATGGCTACACCTTC. This translates into CASGRGDYGYTF.

J is TRBJ2-3 and V is TRBV7-8; 8 bases match TRBD2. CDR3 length: 14 residues. The germline CDR1 and CDR2 sequences are SGHVS and FQNEAQ. The V and J ends lost 2 bases and 6 bases, in that order; junction bases with no gene match: 4. The CDR3 DNA reads as TGTGCCAGCAGCTTATCACTAGCGGCGGATACGCAGTATTTT. Residues: CASSLSLAADTQYF. The variable domain in full, completed from reference TRBV7-8 and TRBJ2-3, reads GAGVSQSPRYKVAKRGQDVALRCDPISGHVSLFWYQQALGQGPEFLTYFQNEAQLDKSGLPSDRFFAERPEGSVSTLKIQRTQQEDSAVYLCASSLSLAADTQYFGPGTRLTVL.

This sequence joins TRBV5-4 and TRBJ1-2; no firm D call. Trimming pared 3 bases from V and 4 bases from J, leaving 13 bases between. The length of the CDR3 is 14 residues. The germline gives CDR1 SGHNT, CDR2 YYREEE (reference sequence). Here the CDR3 reads CASSSGGRSYGYTF. The CDR3 bases are TGTGCCAGCAGCTCCGGAGGGCGCAGCTATGGCTACACCTTC.

This clonotype has a single count. The chain combines TRBV6-1 with TRBJ2-7; no definite D call. CDR3 length: 15 amino acids. Germline CDR1 MNHNS, CDR2 SASEGT. V lost 6 bases to trimming and J lost 0 bases, with 15 bases between them. The CDR3 region is CASSRVVSSSYEQYF. The CDR3 DNA follows: TGTGCCAGCAGCAGAGTGGTCTCGAGCTCCTACGAGCAGTACTTC.

About this clonotype itself: This could be a read error, since a much larger clone is one nucleotide away. The V gene is TRBV11-1, the J gene TRBJ1-2; tentatively, D is TRBD1 (6 bases). The germline gives CDR1 SGHAT, CDR2 FQDESV (reference sequence). CDR3 size: 16 residues. Deletions cut 5 bases from V and 4 bases from J, with 20 bases between. The CDR3 is CASSPTGSVRSYGYTF. CDR3 bases: TGTGCCAGCAGCCCAACAGGGTCTGTCCGGAGCTATGGCTACACCTTC.

This clonotype was counted at least ten times. The chain carries TRBV7-9 and TRBJ1-1; D ambiguous. Trimming cost V 5 bases and J 3 bases, with 13 bases left between them. This CDR3 comprises 14 residues. Germline-derived CDR1 and CDR2 are SEHNR and FQNEAQ (reference sequence). CDR3 amino acids: CASSPARLDTEAFF. CDR3 DNA sequence: TGTGCCAGCAGCCCCGCCAGGCTCGACACTGAAGCTTTCTTT. The full variable domain, completed using reference TRBV7-9 and TRBJ1-1, is DTGVSQNPRHKITKRGQNVTFRCDPISEHNRLYWYRQTLGQGPEFLTYFQNEAQLEKSRLLSDRFSAERPKGSFSTLEIQRTEQGDSAMYLCASSPARLDTEAFFGQGTRLTVV.

This clonotype ranks as medium-sized (0.01 to 0.1%). The rearrangement joins TRBV28 to TRBJ2-1; the D is unclear. V shed 7 bases and J shed 0 bases, with 16 bases lying between them. The CDR3 loop spans 16 amino acids. From germline, CDR1 is MDHEN and CDR2 SYDVKM. In DNA, the CDR3 is TGTGCCAGCACCCCAACGGACCCTAGCTCCTACAATGAGCAGTTCTTC. It encodes CASTPTDPSSYNEQFF.

This clonotype ranks as medium-sized. V is TRBV7-8 and J is TRBJ2-7; D unclear. The germline V gene encodes CDR1 SGHVS and CDR2 FQNEAQ. The CDR3 covers 14 residues. With 4 bases removed from V and 4 bases from J, the gap between germline ends came to 14 bases. This chain's CDR3 is CASSSDLATYEQYF. In DNA, the CDR3 is TGTGCCAGCAGCTCCGACCTCGCTACTTACGAGCAGTACTTC.

By share, this clonotype counts as medium-sized. The chain employs TRBV15 and TRBJ2-3; D is ambiguous. Trimming removed 1 base at V and 10 bases at J, with 9 bases between. Germline loops: CDR1 LNHNV, CDR2 YYDKDF (reference sequence). This CDR3 comprises 12 residues. The CDR3 protein is CATSRGWSPQYF. CDR3 sequence (DNA): TGTGCCACCAGCAGAGGGTGGAGCCCGCAGTATTTT.

This clonotype is medium-sized in the sample. This rearrangement joins TRBV27 to TRBJ2-3; TRBD2 agrees at 12 bases. Trimming took 2 bases from V and 6 from J; bases not matched to a gene: 15. The CDR3 is 19 residues long. The V gene's germline CDR1 is MNHEY and CDR2 SMNVEV (reference sequence). The CDR3 spells CASSLTNPGLAGGSDTQYF. The CDR3 region has the DNA TGTGCCAGCAGTTTAACTAATCCGGGACTAGCGGGTGGGTCTGATACGCAGTATTTT.